Below, one TCR beta chain is given with its context. Its antigen specificity is not known. Base qualities are missing; no much larger clone stands one base away. These data are taken from a study of vaccination effects on CD4 cells after COVID-19 (dated by TCRdb to 2022 to 2024). Study-wide context: To identify antigen-specific CD4+ T cell clonotypes by their expansion, the ViraFEST assay first stimulated PBMC with viral peptide pools and then applied TCR sequencing. Across the study, the median time from the second dose to post-vaccine sampling was 72 days (range 14 to 241). Two million PBMC per well were cultured in IMDM with about 5.4% human AB serum, 10 IU/ml IL-2 and gentamicin, plus 10 ug/ml peptides. The study compared SARS-CoV-2 spike-specific CD4+ TCR repertoires before and after mRNA vaccination in COVID-19 convalescent patients and infection-naive vaccine recipients. A total of nine to ten COVID-19 convalescent patients and several SARS-CoV-2-naive healthy vaccine recipients were included in the full study. In the study, cultures from other donors were sequenced using the Oncomine TCR Beta short-read assay on an Illumina iSeq 100. Broader findings and caveats from the paper: At late post-vaccination timepoints, both infection-induced and vaccine-induced clones showed marked clonal contraction, consistent with waning T cell responses. The study was limited by a small number of convalescent patients, and early post-infection timepoints were lacking. In healthy vaccine recipients, vaccine-induced clones were almost all SARS-CoV-2 mono-reactive, with only 1 of 255 being cross-reactive with common cold coronaviruses.

Library preparation used the immunoSEQ multiplex PCR assay. TCR beta CDR3 sequencing was performed on DNA from the cultured, isolated CD4+ T cells. Turning to the authors' computational methods: Non-productive TCR sequences were removed and reads were trimmed to the CDR3 region, keeping CDR3s of at least 7 amino acids. The MANAFEST web app was used to identify antigen-specific clonotypes by comparing expansion in peptide wells with expansion in reference cultures. To be called positive, a clone needed expansion at FDR<0.05 compared with the reference and with all other wells, an odds ratio greater than 5, and a frequency greater than 0.1% in two replicate wells. Clonotypes significantly expanded in SARS-CoV-2 spike wells and in at least one common cold coronavirus spike condition were defined as cross-reactive. Levenshtein distance calculated with the stringdist R package was used to assess CDR3 similarity, and unrooted trees were constructed with ape in R 3.6.1. TCRdb mirrors the immuneACCESS table, restricted to in-frame sequences. Some clones are absent from its copies; in checked studies, under half trace to an unresolved V gene, and the reason for the others is unknown. Clone size and V and J calls were adopted from that table, with D and trimming inferred from the DNA. The sample table holds under 70,000 clones, of which around 70% were seen once. The biggest ten clones account for roughly 2% of the sample.

After around eleven days of culture, CD4+ T cells were isolated with the EasySep CD4+ T cell isolation kit. Two doses of either the BNT162b2 or the mRNA-1273 mRNA SARS-CoV-2 vaccine were administered to participants. None of the healthy vaccine recipients had a prior SARS-CoV-2 infection, which was confirmed by nucleocapsid antibody tests that came back negative both before and after vaccination. On days 3 and 7, half of the culture medium was replaced with fresh IL-2-containing medium. Unless noted otherwise, every peptide stimulation condition was grown in triplicate wells. PBMC were separated from whole blood using Ficoll-Paque Plus gradient centrifugation and were then either cryopreserved at -140C or used fresh. The QIAamp micro DNA kit was used to extract genomic DNA from the cultured CD4+ T cells. Here V drops 3 bases and J drops 8 bases, and the junction holds 6 bases not matched to any gene. The CDR3, from cysteine to phenylalanine, totals 15 residues. CDR3 DNA only is kept here, 45 bases in frame from base 1. CDR1 and CDR2 (SGHAT, FQDESV) derive from the germline V gene (reference sequence).

This sample comprised CD4+ T cells from PBMCs cultured without peptide, obtained after COVID-19 vaccination. The V and J segments used are TRBV11-1 and TRBJ2-2; 10 bases in the middle match TRBD1. The sequence came from a human donor who received a COVID-19 vaccine. The CDR3 reads as follows: CASSLGGQGKGELFF. The DNA sequence is TGTGCCAGCAGCTTGGGGGGACAGGGGAAGGGGGAGCTGTTTTTT.